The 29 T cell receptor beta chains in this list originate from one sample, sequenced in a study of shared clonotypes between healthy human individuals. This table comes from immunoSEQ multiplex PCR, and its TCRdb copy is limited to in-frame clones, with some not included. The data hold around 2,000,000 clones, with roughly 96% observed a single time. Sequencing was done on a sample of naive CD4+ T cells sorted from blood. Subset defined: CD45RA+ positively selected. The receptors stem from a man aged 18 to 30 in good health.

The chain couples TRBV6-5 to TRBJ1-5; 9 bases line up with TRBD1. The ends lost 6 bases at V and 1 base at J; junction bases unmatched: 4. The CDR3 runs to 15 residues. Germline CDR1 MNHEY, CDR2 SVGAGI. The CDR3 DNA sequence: TGTGCCAGCAGACCCGGACAGGGGAGCAATCAGCCCCAGCATTTT. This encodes CASRPGQGSNQPQHF.

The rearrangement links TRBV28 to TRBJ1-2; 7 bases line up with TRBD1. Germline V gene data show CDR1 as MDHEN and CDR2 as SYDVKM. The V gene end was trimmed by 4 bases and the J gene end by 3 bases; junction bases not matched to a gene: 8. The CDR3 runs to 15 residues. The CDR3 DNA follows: TGTGCCAGCAGTTCACCCTCCGACAGGGACTATGGCTACACCTTC. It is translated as CASSSPSDRDYGYTF.

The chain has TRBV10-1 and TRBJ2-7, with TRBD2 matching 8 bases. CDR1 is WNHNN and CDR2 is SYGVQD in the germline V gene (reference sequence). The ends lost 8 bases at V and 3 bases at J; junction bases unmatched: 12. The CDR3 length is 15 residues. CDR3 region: CASGGALAEIYEQYF. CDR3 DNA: TGCGCCAGCGGTGGGGCACTAGCGGAAATCTACGAGCAGTACTTC.

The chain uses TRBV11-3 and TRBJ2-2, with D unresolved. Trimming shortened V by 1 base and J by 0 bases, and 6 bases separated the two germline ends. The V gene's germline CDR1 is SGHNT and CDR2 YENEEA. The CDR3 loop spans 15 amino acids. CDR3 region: CASSLATTNTGELFF. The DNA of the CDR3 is TGTGCCAGCAGCTTAGCGACAACGAACACCGGGGAGCTGTTTTTT.

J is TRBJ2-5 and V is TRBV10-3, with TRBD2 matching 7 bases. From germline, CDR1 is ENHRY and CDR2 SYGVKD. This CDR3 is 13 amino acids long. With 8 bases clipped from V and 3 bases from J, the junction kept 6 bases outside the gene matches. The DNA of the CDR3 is TGTGCCATCGGGGGGGGACTTGAAGAGACCCAGTACTTC. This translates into CAIGGGLEETQYF.

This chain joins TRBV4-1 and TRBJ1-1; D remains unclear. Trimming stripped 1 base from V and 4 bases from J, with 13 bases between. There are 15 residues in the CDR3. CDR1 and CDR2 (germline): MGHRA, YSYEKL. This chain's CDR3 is CASSQAEGEGTEAFF. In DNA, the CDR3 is TGCGCCAGCAGCCAAGCGGAGGGTGAAGGCACTGAAGCTTTCTTT.

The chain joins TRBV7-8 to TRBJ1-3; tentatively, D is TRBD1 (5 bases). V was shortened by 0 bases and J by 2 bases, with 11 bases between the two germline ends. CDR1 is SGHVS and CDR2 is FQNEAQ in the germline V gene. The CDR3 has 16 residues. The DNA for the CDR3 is TGTGCCAGCAGCTTAGCTGGGGTAGGGGCTGGAAACACCATATATTTT. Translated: CASSLAGVGAGNTIYF.

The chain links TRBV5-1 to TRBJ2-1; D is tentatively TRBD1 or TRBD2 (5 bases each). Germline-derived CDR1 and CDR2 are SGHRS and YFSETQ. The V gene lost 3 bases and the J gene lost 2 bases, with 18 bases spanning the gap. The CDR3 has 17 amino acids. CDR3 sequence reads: CASSSLETGRTYNEQFF. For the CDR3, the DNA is TGCGCCAGCAGCTCTCTAGAGACGGGGCGAACCTACAATGAGCAGTTCTTC.

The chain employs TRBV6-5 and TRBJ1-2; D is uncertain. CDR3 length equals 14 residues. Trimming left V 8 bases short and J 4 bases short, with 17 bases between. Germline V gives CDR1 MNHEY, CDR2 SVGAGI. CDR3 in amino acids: CASGRSRQIYGYTF. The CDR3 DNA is TGTGCCAGCGGACGCTCGAGGCAGATCTATGGCTACACCTTC.

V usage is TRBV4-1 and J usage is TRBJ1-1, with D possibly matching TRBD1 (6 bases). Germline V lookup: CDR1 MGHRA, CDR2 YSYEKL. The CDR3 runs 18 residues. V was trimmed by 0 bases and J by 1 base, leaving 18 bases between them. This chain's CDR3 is CASSQDGPGVMANTEAFF. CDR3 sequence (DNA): TGCGCCAGCAGCCAAGATGGTCCAGGGGTGATGGCGAACACTGAAGCTTTCTTT.

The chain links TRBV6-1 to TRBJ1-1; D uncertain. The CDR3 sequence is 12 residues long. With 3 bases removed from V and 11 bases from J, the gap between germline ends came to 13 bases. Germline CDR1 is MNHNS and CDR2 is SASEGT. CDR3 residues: CASSDFDIGAFF. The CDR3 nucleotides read TGTGCCAGCAGTGACTTCGACATCGGTGCTTTCTTT.

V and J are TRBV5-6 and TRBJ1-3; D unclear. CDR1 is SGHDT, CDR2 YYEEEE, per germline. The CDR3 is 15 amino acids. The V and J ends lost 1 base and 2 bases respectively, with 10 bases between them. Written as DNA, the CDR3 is TGTGCCAGCAGCTTGAGGGAGCTTACTGGAAACACCATATATTTT. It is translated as CASSLRELTGNTIYF.

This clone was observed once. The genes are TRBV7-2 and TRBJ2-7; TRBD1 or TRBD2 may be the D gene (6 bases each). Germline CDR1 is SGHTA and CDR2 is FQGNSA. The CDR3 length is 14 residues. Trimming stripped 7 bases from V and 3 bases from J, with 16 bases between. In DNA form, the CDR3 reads TGTGCCAGCACCAGACAGGCGGGACTCTACGAGCAGTACTTC. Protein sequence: CASTRQAGLYEQYF.

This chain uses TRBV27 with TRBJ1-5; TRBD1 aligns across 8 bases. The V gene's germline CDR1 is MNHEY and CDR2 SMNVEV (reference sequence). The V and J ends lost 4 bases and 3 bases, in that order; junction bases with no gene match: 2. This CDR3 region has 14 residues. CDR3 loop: CASSSGGNNQPQHF. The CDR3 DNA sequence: TGTGCCAGCAGTTCAGGGGGCAACAATCAGCCCCAGCATTTT.

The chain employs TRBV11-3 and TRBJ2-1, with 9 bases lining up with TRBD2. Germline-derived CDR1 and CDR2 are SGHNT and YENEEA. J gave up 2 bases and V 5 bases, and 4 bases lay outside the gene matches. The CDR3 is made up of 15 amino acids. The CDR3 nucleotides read TGTGCCAGCAGCCTCCGACTAGCGGCCTACAATGAGCAGTTCTTC. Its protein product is CASSLRLAAYNEQFF.

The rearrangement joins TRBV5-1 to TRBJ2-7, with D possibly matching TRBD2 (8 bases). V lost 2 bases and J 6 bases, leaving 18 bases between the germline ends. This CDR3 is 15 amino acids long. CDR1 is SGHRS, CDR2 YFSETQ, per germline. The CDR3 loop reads CASSFRSGGGGEQYF. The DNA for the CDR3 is TGCGCCAGCAGCTTCCGCTCGGGAGGGGGCGGCGAGCAGTACTTC.

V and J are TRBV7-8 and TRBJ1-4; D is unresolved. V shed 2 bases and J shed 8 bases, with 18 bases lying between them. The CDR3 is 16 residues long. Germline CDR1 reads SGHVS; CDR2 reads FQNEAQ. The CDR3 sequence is CASSLSLRRPGEKLFF. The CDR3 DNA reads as TGTGCCAGCAGCTTAAGTCTTCGGAGGCCGGGGGAAAAACTGTTTTTT.

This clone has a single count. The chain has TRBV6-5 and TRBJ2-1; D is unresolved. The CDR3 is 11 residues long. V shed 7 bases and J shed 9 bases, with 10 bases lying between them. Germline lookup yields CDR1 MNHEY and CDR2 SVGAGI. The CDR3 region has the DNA TGTGCCAGCACCGAGTGGGTTGAGCAGTTCTTC. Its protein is CASTEWVEQFF.

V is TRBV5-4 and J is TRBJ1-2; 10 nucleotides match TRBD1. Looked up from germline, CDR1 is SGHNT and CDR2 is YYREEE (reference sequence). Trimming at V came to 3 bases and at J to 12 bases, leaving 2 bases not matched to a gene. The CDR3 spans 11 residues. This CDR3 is CASSSGQGNTF. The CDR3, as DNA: TGTGCCAGCAGCTCGGGACAGGGGAACACCTTC. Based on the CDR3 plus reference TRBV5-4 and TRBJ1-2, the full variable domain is ETGVTQSPTHLIKTRGQQVTLRCSSQSGHNTVSWYQQALGQGPQFIFQYYREEENGRGNFPPRFSGLQFPNYSSELNVNALELDDSALYLCASSSGQGNTFGSGTRLTVV.

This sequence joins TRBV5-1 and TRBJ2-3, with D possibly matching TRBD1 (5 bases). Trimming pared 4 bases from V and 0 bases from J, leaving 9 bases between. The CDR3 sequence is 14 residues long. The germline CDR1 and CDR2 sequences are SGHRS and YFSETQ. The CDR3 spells CASSDRASTDTQYF. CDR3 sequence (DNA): TGCGCCAGCAGCGACAGAGCCAGCACAGATACGCAGTATTTT. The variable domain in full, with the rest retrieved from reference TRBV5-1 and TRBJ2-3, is KAGVTQTPRYLIKTRGQQVTLSCSPISGHRSVSWYQQTPGQGLQFLFEYFSETQRNKGNFPGRFSGRQFSNSRSEMNVSTLELGDSALYLCASSDRASTDTQYFGPGTRLTVL.

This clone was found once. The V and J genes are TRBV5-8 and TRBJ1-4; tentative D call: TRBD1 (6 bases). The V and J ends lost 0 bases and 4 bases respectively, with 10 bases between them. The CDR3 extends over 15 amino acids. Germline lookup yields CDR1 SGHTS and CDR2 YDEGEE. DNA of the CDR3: TGTGCCAGCAGCTTGGGTGGACAGATTAATGAAAAACTGTTTTTT. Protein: CASSLGGQINEKLFF.

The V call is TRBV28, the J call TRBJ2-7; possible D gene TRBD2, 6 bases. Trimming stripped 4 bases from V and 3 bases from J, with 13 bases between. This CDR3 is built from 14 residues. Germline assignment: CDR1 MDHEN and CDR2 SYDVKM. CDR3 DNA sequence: TGTGCCAGCAGTTCCCCGACGGGGGACTACGAGCAGTACTTC. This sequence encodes CASSSPTGDYEQYF.

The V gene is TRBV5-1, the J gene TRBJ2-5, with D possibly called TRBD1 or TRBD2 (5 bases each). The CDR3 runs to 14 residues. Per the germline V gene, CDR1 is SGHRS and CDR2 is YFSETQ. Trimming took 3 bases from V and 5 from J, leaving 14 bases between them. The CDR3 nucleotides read TGCGCCAGCAGCTCGGGAAGGGGCGCGGAGACCCAGTACTTC. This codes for CASSSGRGAETQYF.

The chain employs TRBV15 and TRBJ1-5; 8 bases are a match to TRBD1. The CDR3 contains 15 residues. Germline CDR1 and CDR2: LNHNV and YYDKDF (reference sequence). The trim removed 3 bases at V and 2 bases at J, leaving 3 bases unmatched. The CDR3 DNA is TGTGCCACCAGCAGGACAGGGGACGGCAATCAGCCCCAGCATTTT. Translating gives CATSRTGDGNQPQHF.

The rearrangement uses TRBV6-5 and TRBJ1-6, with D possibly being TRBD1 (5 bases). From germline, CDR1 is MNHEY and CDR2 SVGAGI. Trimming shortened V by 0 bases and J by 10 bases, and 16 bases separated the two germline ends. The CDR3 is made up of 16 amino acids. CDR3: CASSYSNFVGGSPLHF. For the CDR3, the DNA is TGTGCCAGCAGTTACTCGAACTTTGTGGGGGGATCACCCCTCCACTTT.

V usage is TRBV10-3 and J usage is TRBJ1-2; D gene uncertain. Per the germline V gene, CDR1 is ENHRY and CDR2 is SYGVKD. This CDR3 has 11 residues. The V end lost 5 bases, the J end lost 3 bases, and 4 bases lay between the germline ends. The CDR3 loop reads CAISTDYGYTF. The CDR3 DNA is TGTGCCATCAGTACAGACTATGGCTACACCTTC.

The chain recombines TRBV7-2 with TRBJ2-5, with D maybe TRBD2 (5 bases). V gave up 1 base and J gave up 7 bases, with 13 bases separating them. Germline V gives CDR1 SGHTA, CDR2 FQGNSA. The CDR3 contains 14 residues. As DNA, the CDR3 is TGTGCCAGCAGCTTAGTGGTTAGCGAGGGGACCCAGTACTTC. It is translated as CASSLVVSEGTQYF.

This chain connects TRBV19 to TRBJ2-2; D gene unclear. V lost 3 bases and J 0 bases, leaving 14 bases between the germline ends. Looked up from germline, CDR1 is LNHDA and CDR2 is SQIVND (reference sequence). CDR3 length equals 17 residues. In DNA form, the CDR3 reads TGTGCCAGTAGTATCCGAATATCGGGCACGAACACCGGGGAGCTGTTTTTT. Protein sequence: CASSIRISGTNTGELFF.

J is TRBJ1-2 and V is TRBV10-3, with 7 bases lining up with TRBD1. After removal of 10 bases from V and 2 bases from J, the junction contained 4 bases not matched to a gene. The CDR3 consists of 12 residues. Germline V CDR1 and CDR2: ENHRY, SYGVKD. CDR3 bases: TGTGCCACCGCACAGGGGAACTATGGCTACACCTTC. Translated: CATAQGNYGYTF.